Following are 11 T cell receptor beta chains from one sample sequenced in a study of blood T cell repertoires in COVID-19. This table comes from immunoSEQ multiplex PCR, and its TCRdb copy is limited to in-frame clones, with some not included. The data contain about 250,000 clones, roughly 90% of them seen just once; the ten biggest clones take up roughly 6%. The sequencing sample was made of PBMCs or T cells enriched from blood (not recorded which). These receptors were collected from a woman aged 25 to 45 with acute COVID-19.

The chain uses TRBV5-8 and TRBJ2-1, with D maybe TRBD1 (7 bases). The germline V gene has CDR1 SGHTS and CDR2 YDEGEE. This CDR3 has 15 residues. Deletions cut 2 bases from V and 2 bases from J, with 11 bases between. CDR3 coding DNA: TGTGCCAGCAGCTTATCAGGGGGGACCTACAATGAGCAGTTCTTC. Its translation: CASSLSGGTYNEQFF.

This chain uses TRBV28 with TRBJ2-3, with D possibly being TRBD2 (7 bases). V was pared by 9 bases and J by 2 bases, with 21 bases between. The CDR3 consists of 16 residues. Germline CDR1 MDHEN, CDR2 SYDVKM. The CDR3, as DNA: TGTGCCAGTCAACTGGGGGCTAGCGGTCTCACAGATACGCAGTATTTT. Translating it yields CASQLGASGLTDTQYF.

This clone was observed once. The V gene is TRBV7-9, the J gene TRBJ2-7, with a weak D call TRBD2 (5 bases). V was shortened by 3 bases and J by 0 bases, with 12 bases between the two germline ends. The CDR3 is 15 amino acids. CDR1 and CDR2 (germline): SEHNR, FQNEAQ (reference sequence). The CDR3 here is CASSLAERSSYEQYF. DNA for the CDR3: TGTGCCAGCAGCTTGGCTGAGCGGAGCTCCTACGAGCAGTACTTC.

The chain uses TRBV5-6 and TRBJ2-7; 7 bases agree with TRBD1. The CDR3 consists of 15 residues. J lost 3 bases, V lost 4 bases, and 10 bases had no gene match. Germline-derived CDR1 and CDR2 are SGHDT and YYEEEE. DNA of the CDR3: TGTGCCAGCAGCCGCCCGGGACAGCTAGACTACGAGCAGTACTTC. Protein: CASSRPGQLDYEQYF.

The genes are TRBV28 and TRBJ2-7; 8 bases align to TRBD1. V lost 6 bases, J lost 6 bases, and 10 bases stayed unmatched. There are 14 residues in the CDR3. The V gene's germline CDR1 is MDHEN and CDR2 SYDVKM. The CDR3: CASRTGTGPGEQYF. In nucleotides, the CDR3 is TGTGCCAGCAGAACCGGGACAGGTCCTGGCGAGCAGTACTTC.

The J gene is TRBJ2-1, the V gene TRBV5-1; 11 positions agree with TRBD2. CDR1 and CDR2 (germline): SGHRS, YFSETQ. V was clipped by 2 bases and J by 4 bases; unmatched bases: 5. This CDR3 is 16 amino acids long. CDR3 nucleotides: TGCGCCAGCAGCTTTACGACTAGCGGGACATACAATGAGCAGTTCTTC. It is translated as CASSFTTSGTYNEQFF.

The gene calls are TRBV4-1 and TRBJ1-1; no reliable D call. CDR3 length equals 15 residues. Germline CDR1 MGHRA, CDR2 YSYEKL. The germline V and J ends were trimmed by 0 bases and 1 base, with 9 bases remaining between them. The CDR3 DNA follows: TGCGCCAGCAGCCAAGAGCGGCTTTCGAACACTGAAGCTTTCTTT. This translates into CASSQERLSNTEAFF.

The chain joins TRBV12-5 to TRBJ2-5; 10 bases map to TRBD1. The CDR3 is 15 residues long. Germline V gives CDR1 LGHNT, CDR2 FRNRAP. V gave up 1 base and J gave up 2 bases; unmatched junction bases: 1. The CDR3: CASGLGDRGQETQYF. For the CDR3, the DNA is TGTGCTAGTGGTTTGGGGGACAGGGGACAAGAGACCCAGTACTTC.

CDR3 coding DNA: TGTGCCAGCAGCTCCGAGAAGGGACAGGGGGCGCGTAGTTCACCCCTCCACTTT. Translated: CASSSEKGQGARSSPLHF. The rearrangement links TRBV5-4 to TRBJ1-6, with 12 nucleotides matching TRBD1. With 3 bases clipped from V and 9 bases from J, the junction kept 13 bases outside the gene matches. Per the germline V gene, CDR1 is SGHNT and CDR2 is YYREEE (reference sequence). This CDR3 has 18 amino acids.

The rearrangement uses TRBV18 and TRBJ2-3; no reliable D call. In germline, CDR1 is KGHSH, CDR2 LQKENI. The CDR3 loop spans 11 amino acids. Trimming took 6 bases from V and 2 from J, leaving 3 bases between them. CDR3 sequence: CASSSTDTQYF. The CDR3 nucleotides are TGTGCCAGCTCCTCCACAGATACGCAGTATTTT.

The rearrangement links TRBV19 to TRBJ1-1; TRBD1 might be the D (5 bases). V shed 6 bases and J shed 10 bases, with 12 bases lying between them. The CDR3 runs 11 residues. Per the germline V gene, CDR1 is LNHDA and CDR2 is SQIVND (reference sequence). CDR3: CASRAHGGAFF. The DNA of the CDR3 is TGTGCCAGTAGGGCACACGGGGGAGCTTTCTTT.